A single sample gave rise to the 21 T cell receptor beta chains below, sequenced in a study of blood T cell repertoires in COVID-19. TCRdb's copy holds only in-frame clones and misses some; the assay was immunoSEQ multiplex PCR. Here the sample spans a few hundred thousand clones, approximately 89% being singletons. Sequenced: peripheral blood. The receptor source for this set is a man aged 35-49 years who had recovered from COVID-19.

The chain couples TRBV30 to TRBJ1-1; D gene ambiguous. Trimming shortened V by 0 bases and J by 4 bases, and 9 bases separated the two germline ends. The CDR3 has 13 amino acids. Per the germline V gene, CDR1 is GTSNPN and CDR2 is SVGIG (reference sequence). Here the CDR3 reads CAWSVLSGTEAFF. For the CDR3, the DNA is TGTGCCTGGAGTGTACTATCGGGCACTGAAGCTTTCTTT.

The chain links TRBV7-2 to TRBJ2-7, with TRBD2 matching over 9 bases. Germline CDR1 reads SGHTA; CDR2 reads FQGNSA. The V and J ends lost 5 bases and 5 bases, in that order; junction bases with no gene match: 10. The CDR3 covers 15 residues. The CDR3 DNA follows: TGTGCCAGCAGCCATCAAGGTAGCGGGAGAAACGAGCAGTACTTC. As protein: CASSHQGSGRNEQYF. The entire variable domain, with the rest obtained from reference TRBV7-2 and TRBJ2-7, is as follows: GAGVSQSPSNKVTEKGKDVELRCDPISGHTALYWYRQSLGQGLEFLIYFQGNSAPDKSGLPSDRFSAERTGGSVSTLTIQRTQQEDSAVYLCASSHQGSGRNEQYFGPGTRLTVT.

The CDR3 DNA reads as TGTGCCAGCAGCTTCTGGGGGACAGGGGCTGAAAAACTGTTTTTT. It yields the protein CASSFWGTGAEKLFF. V is TRBV6-5 and J is TRBJ1-4, with TRBD1 matching over 10 bases. V lost 6 bases, J lost 7 bases, and 8 bases stayed unmatched. The CDR3 loop spans 15 amino acids. Looked up from germline, CDR1 is MNHEY and CDR2 is SVGAGI.

The V and J genes are TRBV27 and TRBJ1-1, with a weak D call TRBD1 (5 bases). Deletions cut 1 base from V and 2 bases from J, with 8 bases between. The CDR3 loop spans 14 amino acids. CDR1 is MNHEY and CDR2 is SMNVEV in the germline V gene (reference sequence). The DNA for the CDR3 is TGTGCCAGCAGTTTATTGGGGCATAACACTGAAGCTTTCTTT. This codes for CASSLLGHNTEAFF.

The chain uses TRBV29-1 and TRBJ2-1; TRBD1 matches at 8 bases. Germline loops: CDR1 SQVTM, CDR2 ANQGSEA. This CDR3 has 14 amino acids. Losses at the gene ends were 4 bases for V and 7 bases for J; bases not matched to a gene: 9. DNA of the CDR3: TGCAGCGTTGGGAGGACAGGGCCGGCGAATGAGCAGTTCTTC. This gives the protein CSVGRTGPANEQFF.

The chain couples TRBV10-3 to TRBJ2-2; TRBD1 aligns across 7 bases. V was clipped by 2 bases and J by 8 bases; unmatched bases: 5. The CDR3 contains 14 residues. CDR1 ENHRY and CDR2 SYGVKD come from the germline V gene. The CDR3: CAISENDRVGELFF. CDR3 bases: TGTGCCATCAGTGAGAACGACAGGGTGGGGGAGCTGTTTTTT.

This chain uses TRBV19 with TRBJ2-2, with TRBD2 matching 9 bases. Losses at the gene ends were 7 bases for V and 6 bases for J; bases not matched to a gene: 12. CDR1 is LNHDA and CDR2 is SQIVND in the germline V gene (reference sequence). This CDR3 comprises 16 residues. The CDR3 DNA reads TGTGCCAGTAACCCCATGGCGGGGGGGCCGGCCGGGGAGCTGTTTTTT. Residues: CASNPMAGGPAGELFF. Using reference TRBV19 and TRBJ2-2 for the parts outside the CDR3, the full variable domain is DGGITQSPKYLFRKEGQNVTLSCEQNLNHDAMYWYRQDPGQGLRLIYYSQIVNDFQKGDIAEGYSVSREKKESFPLTVTSAQKNPTAFYLCASNPMAGGPAGELFFGEGSRLTVL.

This chain joins TRBV6-5 and TRBJ1-1; maybe TRBD1 (6 bases). The CDR3 is 14 residues long. Looked up from germline, CDR1 is MNHEY and CDR2 is SVGAGI. V lost 4 bases, J lost 3 bases, and 12 bases lay in between. Here the CDR3 reads CASSLIQGYTEAFF. CDR3 nucleotide sequence: TGTGCCAGCAGTTTGATTCAGGGGTACACTGAAGCTTTCTTT.

The rearrangement links TRBV7-3 to TRBJ2-2, with D maybe TRBD2 (6 bases). CDR1 SGHTA and CDR2 FQGTGA come from the germline V gene. V was trimmed by 5 bases and J by 0 bases, leaving 16 bases between them. This CDR3 spans 17 amino acids. The CDR3 protein is CASSPKAGRANTGELFF. The CDR3 region has the DNA TGTGCCAGCAGCCCAAAAGCGGGCAGGGCGAACACCGGGGAGCTGTTTTTT.

The chain couples TRBV7-2 to TRBJ2-7, with TRBD2 identical over 11 bases. With 0 bases clipped from V and 6 bases from J, the junction kept 4 bases outside the gene matches. Germline V gives CDR1 SGHTA, CDR2 FQGNSA. CDR3 length: 15 amino acids. Here the CDR3 DNA reads TGTGCCAGCAGCTTAGCGACTAGCGGGACGGTCGAGCAGTACTTC. This sequence encodes CASSLATSGTVEQYF.

This clone was picked up a small number of times. The DNA for the CDR3 is TGTGCCAGCAGCTTCGGACTGATGCCCTACGAGCAGTACTTC. Translation: CASSFGLMPYEQYF. The chain couples TRBV7-9 to TRBJ2-7, with D tentatively TRBD2 (5 bases). This CDR3 contains 14 residues. V lost 3 bases to trimming and J lost 2 bases, with 11 bases between them. Looked up from germline, CDR1 is SEHNR and CDR2 is FQNEAQ (reference sequence).

This sequence joins TRBV7-2 and TRBJ1-2; 9 bases map to TRBD1. Unmatched junction bases numbered 8, after V lost 7 bases and J lost 5 bases. The CDR3 has 14 amino acids. Germline V gene data show CDR1 as SGHTA and CDR2 as FQGNSA. CDR3 sequence reads: CASTPGQGAYGYTF. The CDR3, as DNA: TGTGCCAGCACCCCGGGACAGGGCGCTTATGGCTACACCTTC.

The V call is TRBV5-6, the J call TRBJ2-7; TRBD1 matches at 7 bases. CDR3 length: 14 residues. Germline CDR1 is SGHDT and CDR2 is YYEEEE. The V and J ends lost 3 bases and 2 bases, in that order; junction bases with no gene match: 5. CDR3 nucleotide sequence: TGTGCCAGCAGCTCGACAGGGAACCCCTACGAGCAGTACTTC. Its translation: CASSSTGNPYEQYF. Drawing the rest from reference TRBV5-6 and TRBJ2-7, the complete variable domain is DAGVTQSPTHLIKTRGQQVTLRCSPKSGHDTVSWYQQALGQGPQFIFQYYEEEERQRGNFPDRFSGHQFPNYSSELNVNALLLGDSALYLCASSSTGNPYEQYFGPGTRLTVT.

The rearrangement joins TRBV5-1 to TRBJ2-5, with 7 bases fitting TRBD1. Germline values: CDR1 SGHRS, CDR2 YFSETQ. The V gene end was trimmed by 4 bases and the J gene end by 2 bases; junction bases not matched to a gene: 11. The CDR3 loop spans 16 amino acids. The CDR3 reads CASSPDRTGKQETQYF. The CDR3 DNA follows: TGCGCCAGCAGCCCGGATCGGACAGGAAAACAAGAGACCCAGTACTTC.

V gene TRBV5-4 combines with J gene TRBJ1-1; D is perhaps TRBD1 (6 bases). CDR1 and CDR2 (germline): SGHNT, YYREEE (reference sequence). The CDR3 spans 15 residues. The V and J ends lost 0 bases and 0 bases respectively, with 9 bases between them. CDR3 DNA: TGTGCCAGCAGCTTGGTTACAGGGCTGAACACTGAAGCTTTCTTT. Its translation is CASSLVTGLNTEAFF.

The chain carries TRBV7-2 and TRBJ2-7, with D possibly matching TRBD2 (5 bases). V gave up 2 bases and J gave up 4 bases, with 9 bases separating them. CDR1 is SGHTA and CDR2 is FQGNSA in the germline V gene. The CDR3 consists of 13 residues. The CDR3 bases are TGTGCCAGCAGCTTAAGCGGAAAGTACGAGCAGTACTTC. Translation gives CASSLSGKYEQYF.

The rearrangement uses TRBV19 and TRBJ1-4; TRBD1 is a possible D gene (6 bases). V was shortened by 6 bases and J by 7 bases, with 18 bases between the two germline ends. Germline loops: CDR1 LNHDA, CDR2 SQIVND (reference sequence). The CDR3 has 15 amino acids. The CDR3 region is CASSTYRAPGEKLFF. The CDR3 nucleotides read TGTGCCAGTAGCACTTACAGGGCCCCAGGTGAAAAACTGTTTTTT.

The genes are TRBV13 and TRBJ2-7, with 13 positions matching TRBD2. The CDR3 runs to 17 residues. The germline V gene has CDR1 PRHDT and CDR2 FYEKMQ (reference sequence). Unmatched junction bases numbered 6, after V lost 4 bases and J lost 0 bases. Here the CDR3 reads CASSYRTSGGYSYEQYF. Written as DNA, the CDR3 is TGTGCCAGCAGCTATCGGACTAGCGGGGGCTACTCCTACGAGCAGTACTTC.

In nucleotides, the CDR3 is TGTGCCAGCAGACAGGGTAACACCGGGGAGCTGTTTTTT. Translation gives CASRQGNTGELFF. The chain recombines TRBV6-5 with TRBJ2-2; D perhaps matches TRBD1 (6 bases). CDR3 length: 13 residues. V was shortened by 6 bases and J by 2 bases, with 7 bases between the two germline ends. Germline-derived CDR1 and CDR2 are MNHEY and SVGAGI.

The chain couples TRBV2 to TRBJ1-1; a weak D match, TRBD1 (5 bases). There are 12 residues in the CDR3. Germline V gene data show CDR1 as SNHLY and CDR2 as FYNNEI. Trimming left V 0 bases short and J 11 bases short, with 10 bases between. CDR3 sequence reads: CASSEALPGAFF. The CDR3 nucleotides are TGTGCCAGCAGTGAAGCGCTTCCAGGGGCTTTCTTT.

V gene TRBV6-2 or TRBV6-3 combines with J gene TRBJ2-5; TRBD1 aligns across 10 bases. J gave up 4 bases and V 4 bases, and 9 bases lay outside the gene matches. CDR1 and CDR2 from the germline V gene are MNHEY and SVGEGT. CDR3 length: 16 residues. CDR3 sequence reads: CASSSPTGGSLETQYF. CDR3 bases: TGTGCCAGCAGTTCTCCGACAGGGGGCTCCCTAGAGACCCAGTACTTC.